Shown below are 3 T cell receptor beta chains from a single sample sequenced in a study of blood T cell repertoires in COVID-19. Clones were read by immunoSEQ multiplex PCR, and TCRdb kept only the in-frame ones, dropping some. The sample contains about 270,000 clones, approximately 90% of which appear only once. Sequenced: PBMCs or T cells enriched from blood (not recorded which). All receptors come from a man aged 35 to 55 who had been exposed to COVID-19.

V usage is TRBV23-1 and J usage is TRBJ1-2; 12 nucleotides align to TRBD1. TRBV23-1 falls under the ORF class, with uncertain function. V gave up 7 bases and J gave up 2 bases; unmatched junction bases: 8. The CDR3 sequence is 16 residues long. The CDR3 spells CASITGTGGLNYGYTF. In nucleotides, the CDR3 is TGCGCCAGCATAACCGGGACAGGGGGCCTGAACTATGGCTACACCTTC.

V usage is TRBV15 and J usage is TRBJ2-7; 7 bases are a match to TRBD1. Germline V gene data show CDR1 as LNHNV and CDR2 as YYDKDF (reference sequence). J gave up 3 bases and V 3 bases, and 8 bases lay outside the gene matches. This CDR3 has 15 residues. As DNA, the CDR3 is TGTGCCACCAGCAGTTACGGCAGGGGGAACTACGAGCAGTACTTC. It is translated as CATSSYGRGNYEQYF.

The chain recombines TRBV10-3 with TRBJ2-2, with TRBD2 matching over 11 bases. The CDR3 length is 17 residues. From germline, CDR1 is ENHRY and CDR2 SYGVKD. The V and J ends lost 4 bases and 4 bases, in that order; junction bases with no gene match: 8. The CDR3 here is CAISGLTSGSGTGELFF. The CDR3 DNA reads TGTGCCATCAGTGGTTTAACTAGCGGGAGCGGCACCGGGGAGCTGTTTTTT.